The TCR beta chain under discussion was sequenced for a study of blood T cell repertoires in COVID-19. Germline CDR1 and CDR2: GTSNPN and SVGIG (reference sequence). The CDR3 is 13 residues long. Deletions cut 0 bases from V and 8 bases from J, with 13 bases between. Here immunoSEQ multiplex PCR was the method, and the copy in TCRdb shows in-frame clones only, minus some. The sample yields about 83,000 clones, around three quarters seen once. The rearrangement uses TRBV30 and TRBJ1-2; the D gene is possibly TRBD1 (6 bases). The sequenced material came from peripheral blood. The clonotype comes from a woman of 80 years or more with active or convalescent COVID-19. The CDR3 bases are TGTGCCTGGAGTGTAATCCCAGGGGAGGGCTACACCTTC. Its translation: CAWSVIPGEGYTF.